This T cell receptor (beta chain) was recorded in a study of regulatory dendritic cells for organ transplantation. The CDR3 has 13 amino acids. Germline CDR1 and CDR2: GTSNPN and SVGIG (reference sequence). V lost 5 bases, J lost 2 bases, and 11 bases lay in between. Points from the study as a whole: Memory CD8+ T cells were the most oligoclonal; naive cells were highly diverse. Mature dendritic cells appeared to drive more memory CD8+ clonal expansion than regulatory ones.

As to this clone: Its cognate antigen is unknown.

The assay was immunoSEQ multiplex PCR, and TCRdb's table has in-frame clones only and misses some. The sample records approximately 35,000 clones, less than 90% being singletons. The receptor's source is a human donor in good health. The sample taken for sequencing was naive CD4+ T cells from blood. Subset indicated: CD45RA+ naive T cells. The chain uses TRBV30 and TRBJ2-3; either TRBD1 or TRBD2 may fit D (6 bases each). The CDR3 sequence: CAWGRGLTDTQYF. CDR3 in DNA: TGTGCCTGGGGACGGGGGCTCACAGATACGCAGTATTTT.